This TCR beta chain was recovered during a study of T cells in Graves' hyperthyroidism and ophthalmopathy. This clonotype has a count of ten or more. What it recognizes is unknown. RNA transcripts gave rise to amplified TCR beta CDR3 regions. HTBI primers were used for first-round RT-PCR of the TCR CDR3. From the multiplex PCR reads, TCRdb called clonotypes with MiXCR, one entry per CDR3 protein. The repertoire holds approximately 250,000 distinct CDR3 sequences, about 24% seen once, with about 40% in the top ten. Inclusion characteristics of ophthalmopathy patients comprised a Clinical Activity Score of at least 3, a NOSPECS grade of at least 4, and duration under 3 months. Uncontrolled infections, other autoimmune diseases, pregnancy or lactation led to exclusion of patients. The study, taken as a whole, reports: Ophthalmopathy could be told apart from stable hyperthyroidism with a 13 V-J model.

CDR1 is MNHNS and CDR2 is SASEGT in the germline V gene. CDR3 length: 13 residues. The germline V and J ends were trimmed by 7 bases and 1 base, with 11 bases remaining between them. The receptor was isolated from a woman aged 40 to 49 with Graves' ophthalmopathy. Sequenced input: blood. V gene TRBV6-1 combines with J gene TRBJ2-7; D unclear. The CDR3 is CASTQDGSYEQYF. The CDR3 DNA follows: TGTGCCAGCACCCAGGACGGTTCCTACGAGCAGTACTTC.